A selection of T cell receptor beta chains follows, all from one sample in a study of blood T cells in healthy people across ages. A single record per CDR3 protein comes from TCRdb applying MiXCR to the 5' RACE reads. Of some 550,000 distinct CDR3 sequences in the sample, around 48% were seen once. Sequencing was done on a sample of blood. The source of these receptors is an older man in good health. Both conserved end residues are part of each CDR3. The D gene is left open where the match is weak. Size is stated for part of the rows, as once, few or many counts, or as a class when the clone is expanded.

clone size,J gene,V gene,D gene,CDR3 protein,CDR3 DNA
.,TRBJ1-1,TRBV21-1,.,CASRYRVGNTEAFF,TGTGCCAGCCGTTACAGGGTGGGGAACACTGAAGCTTTCTTT
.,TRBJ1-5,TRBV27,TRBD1,CASSLSGTGGGQPQHF,TGTGCCAGCAGTTTAAGTGGGACAGGGGGCGGGCAGCCCCAGCATTTT
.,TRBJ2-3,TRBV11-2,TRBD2,CASSFSPTSGGLADTQYF,TGTGCCAGCAGCTTTTCCCCGACTAGCGGGGGTCTTGCCGATACGCAGTATTTT
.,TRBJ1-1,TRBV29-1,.,CSVVAATEAFF,TGCAGCGTTGTGGCCGCCACTGAAGCTTTCTTT
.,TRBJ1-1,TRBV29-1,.,CSVESDWDSRAFF,TGCAGCGTTGAAAGTGATTGGGACTCCCGGGCTTTCTTT
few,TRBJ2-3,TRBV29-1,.,CSVIQGGSDTQYF,TGCAGCGTCATACAGGGGGGGTCAGATACGCAGTATTTT
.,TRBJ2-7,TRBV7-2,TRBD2,CASSFSSGRYEQYF,TGTGCCAGCAGCTTCTCTAGCGGGAGGTACGAGCAGTACTTC
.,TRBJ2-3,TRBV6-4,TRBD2,CASSVLAGTDTQYF,TGTGCCAGCAGTGTACTAGCGGGCACAGATACGCAGTATTTT
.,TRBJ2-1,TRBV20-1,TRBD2,CSVADPGLVSNEQFF,TGCAGTGTTGCAGACCCGGGACTAGTATCCAATGAGCAGTTCTTC
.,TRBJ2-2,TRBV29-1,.,CSTRREDTGELFF,TGCAGCACCCGCAGGGAGGACACCGGGGAGCTGTTTTTT
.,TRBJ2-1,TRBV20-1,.,CSATGTTTHNEQFF,TGCAGTGCTACCGGGACAACAACCCACAATGAGCAGTTCTTC
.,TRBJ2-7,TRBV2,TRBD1,CASREDRVYEQYF,TGTGCCAGCAGGGAGGACAGGGTTTACGAGCAGTACTTC
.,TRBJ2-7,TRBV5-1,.,CASSLSSGQETRYF,TGCGCCAGCAGCTTGAGTTCAGGGCAAGAGACCCGGTACTTC
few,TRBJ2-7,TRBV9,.,CASSAAGNIGDEQYF,TGTGCCAGCAGCGCCGCCGGGAATATTGGTGACGAGCAGTACTTC
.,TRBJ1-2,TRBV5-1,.,CASSWGAGSESGYTF,TGCGCCAGCAGCTGGGGGGCAGGGAGCGAGAGTGGCTACACCTTC
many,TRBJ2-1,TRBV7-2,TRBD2,CASSSQLAGGHYNEQFF,TGTGCCAGCAGCTCACAACTAGCGGGAGGTCACTACAATGAGCAGTTCTTC
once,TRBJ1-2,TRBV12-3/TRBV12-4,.,CASSRDGSYGYTF,TGTGCCAGCAGTCGGGACGGAAGCTATGGCTACACCTTC
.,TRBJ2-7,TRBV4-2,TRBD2,CASSQGVSGRVYEQYF,TGTGCCAGCAGCCAAGGGGTTAGCGGGAGGGTCTACGAGCAGTACTTC
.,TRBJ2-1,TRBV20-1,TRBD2,CSAGTSGRREQFF,TGCAGTGCTGGGACTAGCGGGAGACGGGAGCAGTTCTTC
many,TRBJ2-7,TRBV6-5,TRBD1,CATRGTGDYEQYF,TGTGCCACGCGCGGGACAGGGGACTACGAGCAGTACTTC
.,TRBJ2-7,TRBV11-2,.,CASSPAGSSSYEQYF,TGTGCCAGCAGCCCAGCCGGATCCAGCTCCTACGAGCAGTACTTC
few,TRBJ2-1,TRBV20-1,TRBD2,CSVAGGQRGEQFF,TGCAGTGTAGCGGGAGGCCAAAGGGGGGAGCAGTTCTTC
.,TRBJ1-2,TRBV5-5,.,CASSLGLPGGYTF,TGTGCCAGCAGCTTGGGGCTTCCTGGCGGCTACACCTTC
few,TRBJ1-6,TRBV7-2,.,CASSLASPDNSPLHF,TGTGCCAGCAGCTTAGCGTCCCCCGATAATTCACCCCTCCACTTT
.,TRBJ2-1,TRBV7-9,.,CASSSRRLGGAYNEQFF,TGTGCCAGCAGCTCTAGGAGGCTAGGTGGGGCCTACAATGAGCAGTTCTTC
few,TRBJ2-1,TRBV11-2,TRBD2,CASSSQAGTSGYNEQFF,TGTGCCAGCAGCTCCCAAGCCGGGACTAGCGGTTACAATGAGCAGTTCTTC
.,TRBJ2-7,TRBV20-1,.,CSATSQAGSSYEQYF,TGCAGTGCTACCTCCCAGGCGGGTTCCTCCTACGAGCAGTACTTC
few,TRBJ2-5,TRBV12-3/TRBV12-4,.,CASSPPTGRLLRGQYF,TGTGCCAGCAGTCCGCCGACAGGAAGATTATTACGAGGGCAGTACTTC
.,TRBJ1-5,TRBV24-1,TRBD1,CATSEGQGGQPQHF,TGTGCCACCAGTGAGGGACAGGGCGGCCAGCCCCAGCATTTT
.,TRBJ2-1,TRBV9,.,CASSLQWASSYEQFF,TGTGCCAGCAGCTTACAGTGGGCCAGCTCCTACGAGCAGTTCTTC
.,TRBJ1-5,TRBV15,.,CATSRDWANQPQQF,TGTGCCACCAGCAGAGATTGGGCGAATCAGCCCCAGCAATTT
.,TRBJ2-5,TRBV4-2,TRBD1,CASSRITGQGAETQYF,TGTGCCAGCAGCCGAATCACGGGACAGGGGGCAGAGACCCAGTACTTC
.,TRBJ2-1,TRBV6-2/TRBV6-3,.,CASSYGVAEQFF,TGTGCCAGCAGTTACGGGGTTGCGGAGCAGTTCTTC
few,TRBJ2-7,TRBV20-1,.,CSATRQGLSYEQYF,TGCAGTGCTACCCGACAGGGACTCTCCTACGAGCAGTACTTC
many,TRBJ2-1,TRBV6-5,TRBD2,CASSLERGRYNEQFF,TGTGCCAGCAGTTTAGAGCGGGGCCGCTACAATGAGCAGTTCTTC
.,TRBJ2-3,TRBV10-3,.,CAISESALADTQYF,TGTGCCATCAGTGAGTCGGCTCTGGCAGATACGCAGTATTTT
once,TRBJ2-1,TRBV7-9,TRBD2,CARSSTSGGYYSEQFF,TGTGCCCGCAGCTCAACTAGCGGGGGGTACTACAGTGAGCAGTTCTTC
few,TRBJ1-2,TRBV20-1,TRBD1,CSATTGTGGFLYGYTF,TGCAGTGCTACCACCGGGACAGGGGGATTCTTGTATGGCTACACCTTC
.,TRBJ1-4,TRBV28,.,CASSPILGVEKLFF,TGTGCCAGCAGCCCCATTTTAGGGGTGGAAAAACTGTTTTTT
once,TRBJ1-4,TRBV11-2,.,CASSLDGGSGKLFF,TGTGCCAGCAGCTTGGACGGTGGGAGTGGAAAACTGTTTTTT
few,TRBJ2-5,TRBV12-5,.,CASGLPQETQYF,TGTGCTAGTGGTTTGCCCCAAGAGACCCAGTACTTC
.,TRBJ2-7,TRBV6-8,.,CASSGAGASYYEQYF,TGTGCCAGCAGCGGAGCAGGCGCGTCTTACTACGAGCAGTACTTC
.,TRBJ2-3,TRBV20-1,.,CSAPITDTQYF,TGCAGTGCTCCGATCACAGATACGCAGTATTTT
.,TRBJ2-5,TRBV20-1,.,CSANGLGTQYF,TGCAGTGCTAATGGCTTGGGGACCCAGTACTTC
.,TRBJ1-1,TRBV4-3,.,CASSQEPGGPEVNTEAFF,TGCGCCAGCAGCCAGGAGCCGGGAGGTCCCGAGGTTAACACTGAAGCTTTCTTT
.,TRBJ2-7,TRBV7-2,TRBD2,CASSIRTSGAYEQYF,TGTGCCAGCAGCATTCGGACTAGCGGCGCCTACGAGCAGTACTTC
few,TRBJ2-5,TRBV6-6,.,CATAGGQVETQYF,TGTGCCACCGCTGGGGGGCAAGTAGAGACCCAGTACTTC
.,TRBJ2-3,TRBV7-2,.,CASSMTRFTDTQYF,TGTGCCAGCAGCATGACTAGATTCACAGATACGCAGTATTTT
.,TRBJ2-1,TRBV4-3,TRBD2,CASSQAGPGGNEQFF,TGCGCCAGCAGCCAAGCCGGGCCGGGAGGGAATGAGCAGTTCTTC